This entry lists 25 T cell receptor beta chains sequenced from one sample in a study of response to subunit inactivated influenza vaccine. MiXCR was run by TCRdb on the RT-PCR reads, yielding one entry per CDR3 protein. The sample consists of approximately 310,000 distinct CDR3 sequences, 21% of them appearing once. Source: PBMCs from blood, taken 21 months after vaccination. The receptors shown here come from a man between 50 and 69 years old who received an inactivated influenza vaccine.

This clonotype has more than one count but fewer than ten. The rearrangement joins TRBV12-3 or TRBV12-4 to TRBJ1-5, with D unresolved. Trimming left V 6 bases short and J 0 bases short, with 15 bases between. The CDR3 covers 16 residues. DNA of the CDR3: TGTGCCAGCAGCTACGGGGTCTTTAATAGCAATCAGCCCCAGCATTTT. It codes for CASSYGVFNSNQPQHF.

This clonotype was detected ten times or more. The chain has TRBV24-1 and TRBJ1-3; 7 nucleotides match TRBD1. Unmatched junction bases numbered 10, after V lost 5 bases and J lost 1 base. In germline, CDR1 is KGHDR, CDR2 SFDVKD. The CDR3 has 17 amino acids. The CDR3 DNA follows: TGTGCCACCAGTGCGGGACAGCGGAGCCCATCTGGAAACACCATATATTTT. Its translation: CATSAGQRSPSGNTIYF.

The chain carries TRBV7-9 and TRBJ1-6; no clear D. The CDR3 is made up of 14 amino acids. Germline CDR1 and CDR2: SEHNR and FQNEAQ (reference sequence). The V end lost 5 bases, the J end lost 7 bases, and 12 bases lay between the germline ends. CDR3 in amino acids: CASSIEQNNSPLHF. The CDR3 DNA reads TGTGCCAGCAGCATCGAACAGAACAATTCACCCCTCCACTTT.

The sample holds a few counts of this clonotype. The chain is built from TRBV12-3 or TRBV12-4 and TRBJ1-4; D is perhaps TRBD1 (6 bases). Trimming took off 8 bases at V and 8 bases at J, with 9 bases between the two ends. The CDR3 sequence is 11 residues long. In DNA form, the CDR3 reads TGTGCCAGCCGGGGGGGCGAAAAACTGTTTTTT. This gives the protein CASRGGEKLFF.

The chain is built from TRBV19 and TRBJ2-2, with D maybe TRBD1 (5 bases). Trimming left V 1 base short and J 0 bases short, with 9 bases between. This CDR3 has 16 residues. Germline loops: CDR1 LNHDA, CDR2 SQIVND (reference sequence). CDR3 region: CASSIVRGANTGELFF. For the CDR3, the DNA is TGTGCCAGTAGTATAGTTAGGGGCGCGAACACCGGGGAGCTGTTTTTT.

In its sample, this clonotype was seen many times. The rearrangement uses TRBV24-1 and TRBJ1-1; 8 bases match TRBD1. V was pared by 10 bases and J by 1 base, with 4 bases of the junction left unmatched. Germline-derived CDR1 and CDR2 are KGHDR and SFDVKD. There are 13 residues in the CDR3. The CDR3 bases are TGTGCCACAAGGGACAGGAGGAACACTGAAGCTTTCTTT. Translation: CATRDRRNTEAFF.

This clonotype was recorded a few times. In DNA form, the CDR3 reads TGTGCCAGCAGCGTCCGACAGGGGATGACTGAAGCTTTCTTT. This gives the protein CASSVRQGMTEAFF. The rearrangement links TRBV7-9 to TRBJ1-1, with 8 bases matching TRBD1. The CDR3 runs 14 residues. Losses at the gene ends were 5 bases for V and 5 bases for J; bases not matched to a gene: 7. Germline V gives CDR1 SEHNR, CDR2 FQNEAQ (reference sequence).

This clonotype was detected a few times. As DNA, the CDR3 is TGTGCCAGCAGTCCCCCGACTAGCGGGAGCACAGATACGCAGTATTTT. Amino acid sequence: CASSPPTSGSTDTQYF. This rearrangement joins TRBV6-1 to TRBJ2-3, with 10 bases fitting TRBD2. The CDR3 consists of 16 residues. CDR1 and CDR2 (germline): MNHNS, SASEGT. V shed 5 bases and J 0 bases; nucleotides not matched to a gene: 5.

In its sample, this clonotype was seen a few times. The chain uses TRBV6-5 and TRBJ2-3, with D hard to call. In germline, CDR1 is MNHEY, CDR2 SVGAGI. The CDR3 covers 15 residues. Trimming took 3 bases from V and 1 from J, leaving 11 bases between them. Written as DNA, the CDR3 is TGTGCCAGCAGTTATCAACCCCAGGGCACAGATACGCAGTATTTT. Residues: CASSYQPQGTDTQYF.

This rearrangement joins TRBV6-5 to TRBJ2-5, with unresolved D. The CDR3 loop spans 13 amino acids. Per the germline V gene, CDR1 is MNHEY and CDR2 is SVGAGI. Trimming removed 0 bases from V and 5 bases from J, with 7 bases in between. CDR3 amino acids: CASSYSLSETQYF. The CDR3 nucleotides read TGTGCCAGCAGTTACTCGTTATCGGAGACCCAGTACTTC.

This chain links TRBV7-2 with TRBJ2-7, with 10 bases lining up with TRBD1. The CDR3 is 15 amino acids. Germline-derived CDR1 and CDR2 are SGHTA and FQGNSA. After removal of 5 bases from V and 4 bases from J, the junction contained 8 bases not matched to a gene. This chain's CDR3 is CASSEAGTGVYEQYF. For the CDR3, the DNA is TGTGCCAGCAGCGAAGCCGGGACAGGGGTTTACGAGCAGTACTTC.

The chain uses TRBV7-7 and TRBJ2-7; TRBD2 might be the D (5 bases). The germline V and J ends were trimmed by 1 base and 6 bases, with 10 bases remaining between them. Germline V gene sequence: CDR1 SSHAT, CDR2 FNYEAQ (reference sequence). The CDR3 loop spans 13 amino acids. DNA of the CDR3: TGTGCCAGCAGCTTAGAACGGGGTTCCGAGCAGTACTTC. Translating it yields CASSLERGSEQYF.

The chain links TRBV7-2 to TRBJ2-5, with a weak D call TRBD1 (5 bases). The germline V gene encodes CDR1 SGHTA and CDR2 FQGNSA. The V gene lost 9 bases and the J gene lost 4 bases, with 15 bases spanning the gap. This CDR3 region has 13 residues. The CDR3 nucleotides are TGTGCCAGTGCGACCAATAGGGGAGAGACCCAGTACTTC. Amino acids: CASATNRGETQYF.

The CDR3 DNA is TGCAGTGCTAGAGTCCGGAAGGGGGATCAGCCCCAGCATTTT. Its protein product is CSARVRKGDQPQHF. The V and J genes are TRBV20-1 and TRBJ1-5, with D maybe TRBD1 (6 bases). There are 14 residues in the CDR3. Looked up from germline, CDR1 is DFQATT and CDR2 is SNEGSKA (reference sequence). V was shortened by 1 base and J by 5 bases, with 12 bases between the two germline ends.

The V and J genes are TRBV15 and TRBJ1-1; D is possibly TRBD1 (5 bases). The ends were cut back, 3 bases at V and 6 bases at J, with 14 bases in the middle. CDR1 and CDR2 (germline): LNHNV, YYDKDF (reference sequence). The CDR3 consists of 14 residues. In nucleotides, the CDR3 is TGTGCCACCAGCAGTCGTGGCGGGGGGTCTGAAGCTTTCTTT. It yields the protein CATSSRGGGSEAFF.

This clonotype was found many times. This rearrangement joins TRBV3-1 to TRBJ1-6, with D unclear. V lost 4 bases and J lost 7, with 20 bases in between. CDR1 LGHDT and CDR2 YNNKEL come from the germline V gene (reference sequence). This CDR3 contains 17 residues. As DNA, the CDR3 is TGTGCCAGCAGCCCAGTTTTTTCCTCCCCGAAGAATTCACCCCTCCACTTT. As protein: CASSPVFSSPKNSPLHF. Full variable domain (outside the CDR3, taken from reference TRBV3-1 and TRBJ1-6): DTAVSQTPKYLVTQMGNDKSIKCEQNLGHDTMYWYKQDSKKFLKIMFSYNNKELIINETVPNRFSPKSPDKAHLNLHINSLELGDSAVYFCASSPVFSSPKNSPLHFGNGTRLTVT.

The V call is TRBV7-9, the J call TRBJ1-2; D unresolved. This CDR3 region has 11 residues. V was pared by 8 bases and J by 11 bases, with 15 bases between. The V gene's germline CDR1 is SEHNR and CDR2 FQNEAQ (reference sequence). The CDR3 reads CASSTTIGYTF. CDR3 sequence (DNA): TGTGCCAGCTCGACCACTATCGGGTACACCTTC.

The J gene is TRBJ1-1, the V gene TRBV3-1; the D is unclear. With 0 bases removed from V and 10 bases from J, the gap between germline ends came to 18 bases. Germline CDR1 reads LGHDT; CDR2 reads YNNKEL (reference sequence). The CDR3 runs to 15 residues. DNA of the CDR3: TGTGCCAGCAGCCAAGATGCGGTTGGAGGGAGGCGAGCTTTCTTT. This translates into CASSQDAVGGRRAFF.

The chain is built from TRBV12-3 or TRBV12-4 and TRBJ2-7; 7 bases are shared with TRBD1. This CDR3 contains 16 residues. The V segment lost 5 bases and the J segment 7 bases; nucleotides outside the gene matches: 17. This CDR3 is CASSPDRVSVTREQYF. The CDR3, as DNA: TGTGCCAGCAGTCCCGACAGGGTGAGCGTGACACGGGAGCAGTACTTC.

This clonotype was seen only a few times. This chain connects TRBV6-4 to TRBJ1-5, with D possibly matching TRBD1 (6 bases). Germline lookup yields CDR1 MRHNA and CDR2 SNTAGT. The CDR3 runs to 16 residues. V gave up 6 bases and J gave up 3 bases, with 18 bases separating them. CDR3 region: CASSPEGGILNQPQHF. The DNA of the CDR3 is TGTGCCAGCAGCCCCGAGGGGGGGATCCTCAATCAGCCCCAGCATTTT.

CDR3 amino acids: CASSQHTVWTDGYTF. The DNA for the CDR3 is TGCGCCAGCAGCCAACACACTGTGTGGACCGATGGCTACACCTTC. This chain uses TRBV4-1 with TRBJ1-2, with D unresolved. CDR3 length: 15 residues. Germline assignment: CDR1 MGHRA and CDR2 YSYEKL. Between the trimmed V and J ends, which lost 2 bases and 6 bases, there was a span of 16 bases.

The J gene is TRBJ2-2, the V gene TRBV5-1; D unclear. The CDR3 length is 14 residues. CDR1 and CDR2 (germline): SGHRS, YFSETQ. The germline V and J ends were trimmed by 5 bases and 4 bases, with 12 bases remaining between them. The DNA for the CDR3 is TGCGCCAGCAGTATAGAGATCGGCACCGGGGAGCTGTTTTTT. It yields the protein CASSIEIGTGELFF.

The CDR3 sequence is CSARMEGGGTDTQYF. The CDR3 DNA reads TGCAGTGCTAGAATGGAGGGCGGGGGCACAGATACGCAGTATTTT. The V call is TRBV20-1, the J call TRBJ2-3; D may be TRBD2 (6 bases). CDR3 length equals 15 residues. The ends were cut back, 2 bases at V and 1 base at J, with 13 bases in the middle. CDR1 DFQATT and CDR2 SNEGSKA come from the germline V gene (reference sequence).

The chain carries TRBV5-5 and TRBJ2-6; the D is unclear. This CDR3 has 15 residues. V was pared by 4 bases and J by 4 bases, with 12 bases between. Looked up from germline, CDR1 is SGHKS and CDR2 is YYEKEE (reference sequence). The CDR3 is CASSSLGLGANVLTF. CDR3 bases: TGTGCCAGCAGCAGCCTCGGGTTAGGGGCCAACGTCCTGACTTTC.

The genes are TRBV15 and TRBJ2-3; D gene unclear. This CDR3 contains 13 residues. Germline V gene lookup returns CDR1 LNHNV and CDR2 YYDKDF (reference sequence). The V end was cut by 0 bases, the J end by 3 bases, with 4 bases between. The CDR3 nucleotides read TGTGCCACCAGCAGAGATCTGACAGATACGCAGTATTTT. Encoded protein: CATSRDLTDTQYF.